A single sample gave rise to the 6 T cell receptor beta chains below, sequenced in a study of post-analysis software for immune sequencing data. Study-level results: Roughly 5 TRBV segments occurring more often in patients than controls included TRBV5-6, TRBV5-1 and TRBV20-1.

Carried by the TCR beta cDNA libraries were unique molecular identifiers. TCRdb itself ran the PCR reads through MiXCR, one entry per CDR3 protein. The sample carries hundreds of thousands of distinct CDR3 sequences, roughly 30% recorded once. Their cognate antigens are unknown. Material: blood. These receptors originate from a girl between 10 and 17 years old with multiple sclerosis.

The DNA for the CDR3 is TGTGCCAGCAGTTCCTCAGGGGGATTGGGGGAGACCCAGTACTTC. Translation gives CASSSSGGLGETQYF. This chain connects TRBV6-1 to TRBJ2-5; 7 bases are shared with TRBD1. Germline V CDR1 and CDR2: MNHNS, SASEGT. Unmatched junction bases numbered 11, after V lost 5 bases and J lost 5 bases. This CDR3 contains 15 residues.

The chain joins TRBV12-3 or TRBV12-4 to TRBJ2-2, with a possible D match to TRBD1 (5 bases). Trimming took off 10 bases at V and 6 bases at J, with 12 bases between the two ends. The CDR3 extends over 12 amino acids. The CDR3 here is CATIRGPGELFF. CDR3 sequence (DNA): TGTGCCACCATAAGGGGCCCCGGGGAGCTGTTTTTT.

This clonotype was counted only a few times. The chain has TRBV27 and TRBJ2-3, with D maybe TRBD1 (5 bases). Between the trimmed V and J ends, which lost 5 bases and 3 bases, there was a span of 21 bases. From germline, CDR1 is MNHEY and CDR2 SMNVEV (reference sequence). The length of the CDR3 is 17 residues. As DNA, the CDR3 is TGTGCCAGCAGTCCACGAGTCAGTACAGGAATAACAGATACGCAGTATTTT. Protein sequence: CASSPRVSTGITDTQYF.

This clonotype has only a few counts. The genes are TRBV6-5 and TRBJ2-7; 9 bases align to TRBD1. This CDR3 spans 13 amino acids. V was clipped by 6 bases and J by 5 bases; unmatched bases: 5. Germline-derived CDR1 and CDR2 are MNHEY and SVGAGI. In DNA form, the CDR3 reads TGTGCCAGCAGGCCCTGGACAGGGGACGAGCAGTACTTC. Translating it yields CASRPWTGDEQYF.

The chain links TRBV11-2 to TRBJ1-1, with no clear D. CDR3 length: 12 residues. The V gene's germline CDR1 is SGHAT and CDR2 FQNNGV. V lost 2 bases and J lost 3, with 4 bases in between. CDR3 residues: CASSLPHTEAFF. CDR3 sequence (DNA): TGTGCCAGCAGCTTACCTCACACTGAAGCTTTCTTT.

This chain links TRBV6-2 or TRBV6-3 with TRBJ1-1, with D perhaps matching TRBD1 (5 bases). The CDR3 is made up of 16 amino acids. The germline CDR1 and CDR2 sequences are MNHEY and SVGEGT. V lost 2 bases to trimming and J lost 0 bases, with 13 bases between them. CDR3 nucleotide sequence: TGTGCCAGCAGTTACATTCGTGCAGGGCTGAACACTGAAGCTTTCTTT. This encodes CASSYIRAGLNTEAFF.